The present TCR beta chain was sequenced within a study of blood T cells in healthy people across ages. Healthy individuals of Caucasian origin from Russia, aged roughly 6 to 100, served as donors. A sample-barcoded 5' primer and a J-beta primer mix were used in a second PCR of roughly 7 to 11 cycles. Every molecule of cDNA carried a tag from a template-switch adaptor with 12 random nucleotides. Via MiXCR, TCRdb re-called the 5' RACE reads, giving one row per CDR3 protein. Of 710,000 or so distinct CDR3 sequences in the sample, about 24% were seen once. General study findings and limits: The study regarded diversity estimates from one million T cells as underestimates.

A remark on this clonotype: Its antigen is currently unknown.

Sequenced material: blood. This TCR derives from a man aged 65-85 years in good health.

The CDR3 region has the DNA TGTGCCAGCAGTGAGGAAGGGTACGGCTACACCTTC. Protein sequence: CASSEEGYGYTF. V gene TRBV6-1 combines with J gene TRBJ1-2; D unclear. Germline V gene sequence: CDR1 MNHNS, CDR2 SASEGT. The CDR3 contains 12 residues. Trimming removed 3 bases at V and 8 bases at J, with 10 bases between.